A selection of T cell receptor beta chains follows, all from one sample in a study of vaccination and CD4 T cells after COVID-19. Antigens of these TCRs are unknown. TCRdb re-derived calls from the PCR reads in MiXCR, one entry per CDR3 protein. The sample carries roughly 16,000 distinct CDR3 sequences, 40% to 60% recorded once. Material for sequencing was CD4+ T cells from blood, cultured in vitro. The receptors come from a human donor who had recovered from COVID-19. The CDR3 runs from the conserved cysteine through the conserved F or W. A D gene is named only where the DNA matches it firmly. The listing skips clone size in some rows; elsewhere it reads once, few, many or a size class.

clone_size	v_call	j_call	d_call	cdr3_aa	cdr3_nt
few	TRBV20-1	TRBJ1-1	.	CSASLGVNTEAFF	TGCAGTGCTAGTTTGGGGGTGAACACTGAAGCTTTCTTT
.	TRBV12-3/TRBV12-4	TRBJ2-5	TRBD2	CASSSLAAETQYF	TGTGCCAGCAGTTCGCTAGCGGCAGAGACCCAGTACTTC
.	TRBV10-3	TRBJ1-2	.	CAISESGGGGYTF	TGTGCCATCAGTGAGTCCGGGGGAGGGGGCTACACCTTC
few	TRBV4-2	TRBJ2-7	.	CASSLRGGNEQYF	TGTGCCAGCAGCCTAAGGGGGGGGAACGAGCAGTACTTC
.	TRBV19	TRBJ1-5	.	CASHEGPYSNQPQHF	TGTGCCAGTCACGAGGGGCCCTATAGCAATCAGCCCCAGCATTTT
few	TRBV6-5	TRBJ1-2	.	CASSYGPTNYGYTF	TGTGCCAGCAGTTACGGGCCAACTAACTATGGCTACACCTTC
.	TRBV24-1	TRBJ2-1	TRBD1	CATSDTRQGTSYNEQFF	TGTGCCACCAGTGACACCCGACAGGGAACCTCCTACAATGAGCAGTTCTTC
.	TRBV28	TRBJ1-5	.	CASSPSNQPQHF	TGTGCCAGCAGCCCGTCCAATCAGCCCCAGCATTTT
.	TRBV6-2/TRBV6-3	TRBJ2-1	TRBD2	CASSPLAPSYNEQFF	TGTGCCAGCAGCCCACTAGCGCCGTCCTACAATGAGCAGTTCTTC
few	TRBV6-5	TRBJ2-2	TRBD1	CASSYTGTGGGTGELFF	TGTGCCAGCAGCTACACCGGGACAGGGGGCGGGACCGGGGAGCTGTTTTTT
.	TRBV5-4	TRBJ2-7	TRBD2	CASSLTLAGSYEQYF	TGTGCCAGCAGCTTGACACTAGCGGGATCCTACGAGCAGTACTTC
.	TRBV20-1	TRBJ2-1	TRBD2	CSARVPTSMEQFF	TGCAGTGCTAGAGTCCCGACTAGCATGGAGCAGTTCTTC
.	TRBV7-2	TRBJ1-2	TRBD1	CASSLLGRGQGYGYTF	TGTGCCAGCAGCCTGCTGGGCAGGGGGCAAGGCTATGGCTACACCTTC
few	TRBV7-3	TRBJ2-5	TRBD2	CASSLIGGGPREETQYF	TGTGCCAGCAGCTTAATCGGCGGGGGGCCCCGTGAAGAGACCCAGTACTTC
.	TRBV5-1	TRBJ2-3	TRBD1	CASSLGQGSNTDTQYF	TGCGCCAGCAGCTTGGGACAGGGATCGAACACAGATACGCAGTATTTT
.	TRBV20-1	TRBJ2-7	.	CSARDSGFPYEQYF	TGCAGTGCTAGAGATAGCGGCTTCCCCTACGAGCAGTACTTC
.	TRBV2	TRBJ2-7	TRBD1	CASSRDRESYEQYF	TGTGCCAGCAGTCGGGACAGGGAGTCCTACGAGCAGTACTTC
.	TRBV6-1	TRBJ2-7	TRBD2	CASSKTSGSYEQYF	TGTGCCAGCAGTAAGACTAGCGGGAGCTACGAGCAGTACTTC
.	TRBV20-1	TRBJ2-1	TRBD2	CSARSGGPYNEQFF	TGCAGTGCTCGGTCGGGAGGCCCCTACAATGAGCAGTTCTTC
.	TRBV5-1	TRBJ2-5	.	CASSLDGLGQETQYF	TGCGCCAGCAGCTTGGACGGGCTGGGGCAAGAGACCCAGTACTTC
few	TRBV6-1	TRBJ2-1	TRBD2	CASSRPAGGYNEQFF	TGTGCCAGCAGCCGACCAGCGGGAGGGTACAATGAGCAGTTCTTC
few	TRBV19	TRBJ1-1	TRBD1	CASLFIGTGLPEAFF	TGTGCCAGTTTATTCATCGGGACAGGGTTACCTGAAGCTTTCTTT
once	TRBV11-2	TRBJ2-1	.	CASSLDNLIVYNEQFF	TGTGCCAGCAGCTTAGACAACCTAATCGTATACAATGAGCAGTTCTTC
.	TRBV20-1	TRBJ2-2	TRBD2	CSARTSVNTGESLFF	TGCAGTGCTAGGACTAGCGTGAACACCGGGGAGTCGCTGTTTTTT
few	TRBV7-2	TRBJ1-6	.	CASSFYNSPLHF	TGTGCCAGCAGCTTCTATAATTCACCCCTCCACTTT
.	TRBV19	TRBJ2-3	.	CASSNTRGTMGDTQYF	TGTGCCAGTAGTAACACCAGGGGAACGATGGGAGATACGCAGTATTTT
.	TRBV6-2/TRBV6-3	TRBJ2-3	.	CASSYSNQDTQYF	TGTGCCAGCAGTTACTCGAACCAGGATACGCAGTATTTT
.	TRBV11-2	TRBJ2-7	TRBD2	CASSRTQDSGTRIYEQYF	TGCGCCAGCAGCCGCACCCAAGATTCCGGGACTAGGATTTACGAGCAGTACTTC
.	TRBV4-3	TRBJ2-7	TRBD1	CASSQLALRDSSYEQYF	TGCGCCAGCAGCCAGCTAGCCCTCCGGGACAGCTCCTACGAGCAGTACTTC
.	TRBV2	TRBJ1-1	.	CASSPGTASTEAFF	TGTGCCAGCAGCCCTGGTACCGCCTCCACTGAAGCTTTCTTT
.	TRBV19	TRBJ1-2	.	CASSIQGFYGYTF	TGTGCCAGTAGTATCCAGGGGTTTTATGGCTACACCTTC
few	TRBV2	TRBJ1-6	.	CASSDPGNYSPLHF	TGTGCCAGCAGTGACCCAGGGAATTATTCACCCCTCCACTTT
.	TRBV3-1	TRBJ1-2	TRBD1	CASSQVPGTGDGYTF	TGTGCCAGCAGCCAAGTCCCTGGGACAGGGGATGGCTACACCTTC
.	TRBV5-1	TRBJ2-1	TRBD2	CASSLLTSGIYNEQFF	TGCGCCAGCAGCCTGTTGACTAGCGGTATATACAATGAGCAGTTCTTC
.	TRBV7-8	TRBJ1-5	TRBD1	CASSPNTGGFQPQHF	TGTGCCAGCAGCCCCAATACAGGGGGCTTTCAGCCCCAGCATTTT
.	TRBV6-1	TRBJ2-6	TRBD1	CASGQGWANVLTF	TGTGCCAGTGGACAGGGGTGGGCCAACGTCCTGACTTTC
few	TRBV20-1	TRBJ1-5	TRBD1	CSAEDRGNQPQHF	TGCAGTGCTGAGGACAGGGGGAATCAGCCCCAGCATTTT
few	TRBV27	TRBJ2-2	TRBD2	CASSPRSGTNTGELFF	TGTGCCAGCAGTCCGAGAAGCGGGACGAACACCGGGGAGCTGTTTTTT
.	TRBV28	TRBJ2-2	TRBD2	CASSLWGSGANTGELFF	TGTGCCAGCAGTTTATGGGGTAGCGGGGCGAACACCGGGGAGCTGTTTTTT
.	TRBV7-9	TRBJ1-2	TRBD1	CASSLGQGGGYTF	TGTGCCAGCAGCTTAGGACAGGGCGGAGGCTACACCTTC
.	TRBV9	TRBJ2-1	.	CASSVVPGDTYNEQFF	TGTGCCAGCAGCGTAGTTCCGGGGGACACCTACAATGAGCAGTTCTTC
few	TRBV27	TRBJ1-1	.	CASSLSNRGSTEAFF	TGTGCCAGCAGTTTATCGAACCGGGGGAGCACTGAAGCTTTCTTT
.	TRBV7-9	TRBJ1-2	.	CASSLRTVDYGYTF	TGTGCCAGCAGCTTACGGACAGTGGATTATGGCTACACCTTC
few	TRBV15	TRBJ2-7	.	CATSRERGQFYEQYF	TGTGCCACCAGCAGGGAACGAGGACAGTTCTACGAGCAGTACTTC
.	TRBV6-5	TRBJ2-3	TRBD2	CASSYGLAGMTDTQYF	TGTGCCAGCAGTTACGGACTAGCGGGGATGACAGATACGCAGTATTTT
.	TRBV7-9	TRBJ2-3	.	CASSLPGWTDTQYF	TGTGCCAGCAGCTTACCCGGGTGGACAGATACGCAGTATTTT